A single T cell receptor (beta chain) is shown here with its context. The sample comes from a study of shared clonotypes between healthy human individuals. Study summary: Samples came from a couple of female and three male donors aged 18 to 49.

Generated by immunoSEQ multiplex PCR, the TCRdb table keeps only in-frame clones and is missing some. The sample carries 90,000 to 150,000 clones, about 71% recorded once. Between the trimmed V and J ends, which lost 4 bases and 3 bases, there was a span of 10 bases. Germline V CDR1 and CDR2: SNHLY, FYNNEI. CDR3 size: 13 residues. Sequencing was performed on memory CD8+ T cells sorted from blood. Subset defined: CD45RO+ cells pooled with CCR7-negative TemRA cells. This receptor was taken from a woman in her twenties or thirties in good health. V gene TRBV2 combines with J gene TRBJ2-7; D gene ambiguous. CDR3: CASSAPGIYEQYF. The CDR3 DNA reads TGTGCCAGCAGTGCCCCCGGAATCTACGAGCAGTACTTC.